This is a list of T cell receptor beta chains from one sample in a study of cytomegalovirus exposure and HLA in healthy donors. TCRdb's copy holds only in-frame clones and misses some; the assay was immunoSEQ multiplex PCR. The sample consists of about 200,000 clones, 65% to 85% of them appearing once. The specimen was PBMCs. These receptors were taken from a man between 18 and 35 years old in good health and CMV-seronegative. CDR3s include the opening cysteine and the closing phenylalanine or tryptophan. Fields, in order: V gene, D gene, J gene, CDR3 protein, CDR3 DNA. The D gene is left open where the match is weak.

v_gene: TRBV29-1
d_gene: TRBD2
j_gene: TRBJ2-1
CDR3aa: CSVEDRVGTSGVNEQFF
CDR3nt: TGCAGCGTTGAAGATCGGGTAGGGACTAGCGGGGTTAATGAGCAGTTCTTC

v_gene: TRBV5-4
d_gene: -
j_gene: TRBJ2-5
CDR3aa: CASSAVSGVQETQYF
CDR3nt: TGTGCCAGCAGCGCAGTTTCTGGAGTCCAAGAGACCCAGTACTTC

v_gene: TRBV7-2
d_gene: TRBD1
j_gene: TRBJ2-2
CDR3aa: CASSEGQGYTGELFF
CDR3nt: TGTGCCAGCAGCGAGGGACAGGGGTACACCGGGGAGCTGTTTTTT

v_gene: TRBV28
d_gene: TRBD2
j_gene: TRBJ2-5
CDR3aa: CASSPPTREWVTQYF
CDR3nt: TGTGCCAGCAGTCCGCCGACGCGGGAGTGGGTGACCCAGTACTTC

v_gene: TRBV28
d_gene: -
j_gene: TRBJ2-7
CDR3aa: CASSLLPRGTVGRRSYEQYF
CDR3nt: TGTGCCAGCAGTTTACTTCCCCGGGGGACAGTGGGTCGACGCTCCTACGAGCAGTACTTC

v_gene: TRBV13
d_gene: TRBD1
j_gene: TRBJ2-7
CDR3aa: CASGRGLFEQYF
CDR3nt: TGTGCCAGCGGCAGGGGGCTGTTCGAGCAGTACTTC

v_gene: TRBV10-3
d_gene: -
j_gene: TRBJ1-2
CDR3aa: CAITRQGWDYGYTF
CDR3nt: TGTGCCATCACCCGGCAGGGATGGGACTATGGCTACACCTTC

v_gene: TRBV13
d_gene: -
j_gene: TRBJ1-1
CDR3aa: CASSLGRRGAGAEAFF
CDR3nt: TGTGCCAGCAGCTTAGGCCGTCGGGGGGCAGGCGCTGAAGCTTTCTTT

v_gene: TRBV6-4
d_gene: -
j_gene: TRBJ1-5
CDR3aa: CASQAGPRAPQHF
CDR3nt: TGTGCCAGCCAGGCGGGGCCTCGGGCGCCCCAGCATTTT

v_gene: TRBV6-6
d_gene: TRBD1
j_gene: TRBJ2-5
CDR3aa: CASGTGQGAQETQYF
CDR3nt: TGTGCCAGCGGAACGGGACAGGGGGCCCAAGAGACCCAGTACTTC

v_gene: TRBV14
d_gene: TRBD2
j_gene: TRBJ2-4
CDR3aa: CASSLAGALRGIQYF
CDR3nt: TGTGCCAGCAGTCTAGCGGGAGCCCTCCGGGGCATTCAGTACTTC

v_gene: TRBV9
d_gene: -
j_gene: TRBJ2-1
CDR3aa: CASSPPAGQITYNEQFF
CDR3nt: TGTGCCAGCAGCCCCCCGGCGGGACAGATAACCTACAATGAGCAGTTCTTC

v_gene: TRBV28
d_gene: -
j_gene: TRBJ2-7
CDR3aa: CASITAGSHLGGQYF
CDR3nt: TGTGCCAGCATAACAGCCGGGTCTCATCTGGGAGGGCAGTACTTC